This T cell receptor beta chain was observed in a study of T cells in Graves' hyperthyroidism and ophthalmopathy. Those patients with uncontrolled infection, other autoimmune disease, pregnancy or lactation were excluded. This clonotype appeared many times. Its antigen remains unidentified. This CDR3 contains 17 residues. The V end was cut by 0 bases, the J end by 0 bases, with 11 bases between. Looked up from germline, CDR1 is LGHNT and CDR2 is FRNRAP. The CDR3 regions of TCR beta were amplified from RNA transcripts. The HTBI primer set was used in a first-round RT-PCR of the TCR CDR3. TCRdb re-analysed the multiplex PCR reads in MiXCR, keeping a single row per CDR3 protein. The sample consists of under 400,000 distinct CDR3 sequences, about a sixth of them appearing once. General study results and limits: Blood also held most thyroid clonotypes expanded beyond 0.001.

The sequenced sample consisted of blood. The sequence derives from a woman aged 40 to 50 with Graves' ophthalmopathy. The chain uses TRBV12-5 and TRBJ2-2; D is ambiguous. CDR3 residues: CASGLVLGRPNTGELFF. The CDR3 nucleotides are TGTGCTAGTGGTTTGGTCCTTGGAAGACCGAACACCGGGGAGCTGTTTTTT.